This T cell receptor beta chain comes out of a study of blood T cells in healthy people across ages. A second PCR of about 7 to 12 cycles used a sample-barcoded 5' primer and a J-beta primer mix. Each CDR3 protein is one row after TCRdb ran MiXCR on the 5' RACE reads. Among 850,000 to 1,000,000 distinct CDR3 sequences listed, around 48% were seen once. Germline-derived CDR1 and CDR2 are WSHSY and SAAADI. CDR3 length equals 15 residues. On this clonotype itself: The junction departs from germline at one end; a sequencing error may be responsible.

The sample comprised blood. This chain links TRBV10-2 with TRBJ2-1, with TRBD2 as a possible D gene (5 bases). This clonotype was sampled from a man aged 25-45 years in good health. The DNA for the CDR3 is TGCGCCAGCAGTGAAGAGGGTTACTCGAGAGTGGAGCGGTTCTTC. This codes for CASSEEGYSRVERFF.